A selection of T cell receptor beta chains follows, all from one sample in a study of blood T cells in healthy people across ages. MiXCR was run by TCRdb on the 5' RACE reads, yielding one entry per CDR3 protein. Of about 720,000 distinct CDR3 sequences in the sample, about 20% were seen once. Sequencing was carried out using blood. Receptors originate from a man aged 65-85 years in good health. The CDR3 runs from the conserved cysteine through the conserved F or W. D genes are given only for firm matches. Clone sizes are given selectively: once, few, many, or a class where the clone is expanded.

j_call: TRBJ2-7
v_call: TRBV18
clone_size: many
d_call: NA
cdr3_nt: TGTGCCAGCTCACTTAGGGGAACCTACGAGCAGTACTTC
cdr3_aa: CASSLRGTYEQYF

j_call: TRBJ2-1
v_call: TRBV7-8
clone_size: NA
d_call: NA
cdr3_nt: TGTGCCAGCAGCTTAGGTTGGAACACAATCGATGAGCAGTTCTTC
cdr3_aa: CASSLGWNTIDEQFF

j_call: TRBJ2-3
v_call: TRBV20-1
clone_size: few
d_call: NA
cdr3_nt: TGCAGTGCTAGTCCCGCGGGCCTCACAGATACGCAGTATTTT
cdr3_aa: CSASPAGLTDTQYF

j_call: TRBJ1-4
v_call: TRBV6-2/TRBV6-3
clone_size: NA
d_call: NA
cdr3_nt: TGTGCCAGTAGCCCTAAGGAAAAACTGTTTTTT
cdr3_aa: CASSPKEKLFF

j_call: TRBJ1-5
v_call: TRBV6-6
clone_size: NA
d_call: NA
cdr3_nt: TGTGCCAGCAGTTCCCGGATGGGGGAAGATCAGCCCCAGCATTTT
cdr3_aa: CASSSRMGEDQPQHF

j_call: TRBJ1-2
v_call: TRBV28
clone_size: NA
d_call: NA
cdr3_nt: TGTGCCAGCAGTTTAACAGACCCGAATGGCTACACCTTC
cdr3_aa: CASSLTDPNGYTF

j_call: TRBJ1-4
v_call: TRBV6-6
clone_size: few
d_call: TRBD1
cdr3_nt: TGTGCCAGCAGTCGACAGGGGGCGATAAATGAAAAACTGTTTTTT
cdr3_aa: CASSRQGAINEKLFF

j_call: TRBJ1-6
v_call: TRBV14
clone_size: few
d_call: TRBD1
cdr3_nt: TGTGCCAGCAGCCAAGATCCAGCCAGGGGGTATAATTCACCCCTCCACTTT
cdr3_aa: CASSQDPARGYNSPLHF

j_call: TRBJ1-5
v_call: TRBV20-1
clone_size: NA
d_call: NA
cdr3_nt: TGCAGTGCCCTGAAATCAGGAAATAGTCAGCCCCAGCATTTT
cdr3_aa: CSALKSGNSQPQHF

j_call: TRBJ2-3
v_call: TRBV29-1
clone_size: many
d_call: NA
cdr3_nt: TGCAGCGCTTACTACCGGACGGGCACAGATACGCAGTATTTT
cdr3_aa: CSAYYRTGTDTQYF

j_call: TRBJ1-1
v_call: TRBV6-6
clone_size: NA
d_call: NA
cdr3_nt: TGTGCCAGCAGTTACCCGGGAGGATTGAACACTGAAGCTTTCTTT
cdr3_aa: CASSYPGGLNTEAFF

j_call: TRBJ1-2
v_call: TRBV7-2
clone_size: NA
d_call: NA
cdr3_nt: TGTGCCAACACTGGCAGGGGTGACTATGGCTACACCTTC
cdr3_aa: CANTGRGDYGYTF

j_call: TRBJ2-1
v_call: TRBV7-3
clone_size: few
d_call: TRBD2
cdr3_nt: TGTGCCAGCAGCTCCCGCGGGGCACTAGCGGGAGACCTCTCCTACAATGAGCAGTTCTTC
cdr3_aa: CASSSRGALAGDLSYNEQFF

j_call: TRBJ2-5
v_call: TRBV20-1
clone_size: NA
d_call: NA
cdr3_nt: TGCAGTGCTGCGCGGACAGACTGGTACCAAGAGACCCAGTACTTC
cdr3_aa: CSAARTDWYQETQYF

j_call: TRBJ1-4
v_call: TRBV11-3
clone_size: NA
d_call: NA
cdr3_nt: TGTGCCAGCAGCTTATCGAGGGGACAAGGTGAAAAACTGTTTTTT
cdr3_aa: CASSLSRGQGEKLFF

j_call: TRBJ2-3
v_call: TRBV4-1
clone_size: NA
d_call: NA
cdr3_nt: TGCGCCAGCCCCAGGGAAACTAGCACAGATACGCAGTATTTT
cdr3_aa: CASPRETSTDTQYF

j_call: TRBJ1-2
v_call: TRBV28
clone_size: many
d_call: NA
cdr3_nt: TGTGCCAGCAGCCGCTTTAGAGGGGCCCCTTCCAACTATGGCTACACCTTC
cdr3_aa: CASSRFRGAPSNYGYTF

j_call: TRBJ2-1
v_call: TRBV3-1
clone_size: few
d_call: NA
cdr3_nt: TGTGCCAGCAGCCGACAAGGTCCGCAGTTCTTC
cdr3_aa: CASSRQGPQFF

j_call: TRBJ1-3
v_call: TRBV24-1
clone_size: few
d_call: TRBD1
cdr3_nt: TGTGCCACCAGTGAGTCGACAGGGGCTGGAAACACCATATATTTT
cdr3_aa: CATSESTGAGNTIYF

j_call: TRBJ1-3
v_call: TRBV7-2
clone_size: few
d_call: NA
cdr3_nt: TGTGCCACACTTCCCCCCTCTGGAAACACCATATATTTT
cdr3_aa: CATLPPSGNTIYF

j_call: TRBJ2-3
v_call: TRBV20-1
clone_size: NA
d_call: NA
cdr3_nt: TGCAGTGCTAGAGGGAGTACGAGCGAGCCTACAGATACGCAGTATTTT
cdr3_aa: CSARGSTSEPTDTQYF

j_call: TRBJ1-1
v_call: TRBV5-1
clone_size: once
d_call: NA
cdr3_nt: TGCGCCAGCAGCTTGGAGGGGGGCCGGAACACTGAAGCTTTCTTT
cdr3_aa: CASSLEGGRNTEAFF

j_call: TRBJ2-5
v_call: TRBV20-1
clone_size: NA
d_call: NA
cdr3_nt: TGCAGTGCTAGAGACTTTCACGGGGGACTCCAAGAGACCCAGTACTTC
cdr3_aa: CSARDFHGGLQETQYF

j_call: TRBJ2-1
v_call: TRBV6-6
clone_size: NA
d_call: NA
cdr3_nt: TGTGCCAGCAGTTACGGGGACTCCTACAATGAGCAGTTCTTC
cdr3_aa: CASSYGDSYNEQFF

j_call: TRBJ1-2
v_call: TRBV3-1
clone_size: few
d_call: NA
cdr3_nt: TGTGCCAGCAGCCAACTTCGGCATGGCTACACCTTC
cdr3_aa: CASSQLRHGYTF

j_call: TRBJ1-1
v_call: TRBV18
clone_size: NA
d_call: TRBD1
cdr3_nt: TGTGCCAGCTCACCAAACCGGGACAGGACTGAAGCTTTCTTT
cdr3_aa: CASSPNRDRTEAFF

j_call: TRBJ2-1
v_call: TRBV3-1
clone_size: NA
d_call: TRBD2
cdr3_nt: TGTGCCAGCAGCCAGAGGTCTAGCGGGAGGCGGTGGCGATCCCACAATGAGCAGTTCTTC
cdr3_aa: CASSQRSSGRRWRSHNEQFF

j_call: TRBJ2-1
v_call: TRBV6-1
clone_size: NA
d_call: TRBD1
cdr3_nt: TGTGCCAGCAGTGTACAATCCGGGACAGGGGTTCTCAATGAGCAGTTCTTC
cdr3_aa: CASSVQSGTGVLNEQFF

j_call: TRBJ2-1
v_call: TRBV9
clone_size: NA
d_call: TRBD1
cdr3_nt: TGTGCCAGCAGCGTAGGGACAGGGTTTAACAATGAGCAGTTCTTC
cdr3_aa: CASSVGTGFNNEQFF

j_call: TRBJ2-1
v_call: TRBV7-9
clone_size: NA
d_call: NA
cdr3_nt: TGTGCCAGCAGCTTAACCGGGACGTCCCCTAACAATGAGCAGTTCTTC
cdr3_aa: CASSLTGTSPNNEQFF

j_call: TRBJ2-1
v_call: TRBV7-9
clone_size: NA
d_call: NA
cdr3_nt: TGTGCCAGCAGCTTAGCGGGCTCTAGAGATCGGCAGTTCTTC
cdr3_aa: CASSLAGSRDRQFF

j_call: TRBJ2-4
v_call: TRBV28
clone_size: NA
d_call: NA
cdr3_nt: TGTGCCAGCAGTTTCGGGCAGATTCCCCCCCCTCAGTACTTC
cdr3_aa: CASSFGQIPPPQYF

j_call: TRBJ2-1
v_call: TRBV29-1
clone_size: NA
d_call: NA
cdr3_nt: TGCAGCGTTGGAGACCATTACAATGAGCAGTTCTTC
cdr3_aa: CSVGDHYNEQFF

j_call: TRBJ2-3
v_call: TRBV7-9
clone_size: NA
d_call: NA
cdr3_nt: TGTGCCAGCAGCTTAGGGTTAGCGGCTTACACAGATACGCAGTATTTT
cdr3_aa: CASSLGLAAYTDTQYF

j_call: TRBJ2-5
v_call: TRBV2
clone_size: NA
d_call: TRBD1
cdr3_nt: TGTGCTACCGGGGACAGGGAAGCCCGAGAGACCCAGTACTTC
cdr3_aa: CATGDREARETQYF

j_call: TRBJ2-3
v_call: TRBV7-8
clone_size: few
d_call: TRBD2
cdr3_nt: TGTGCCAGCAGCTTAGTTGCGGGGGGAATAGATACGCAGTATTTT
cdr3_aa: CASSLVAGGIDTQYF

j_call: TRBJ2-1
v_call: TRBV28
clone_size: NA
d_call: NA
cdr3_nt: TGTGCCAGCAGTGGCGCACGGGCGGGGAGCTACAATGAGCAGTTCTTC
cdr3_aa: CASSGARAGSYNEQFF

j_call: TRBJ2-5
v_call: TRBV20-1
clone_size: few
d_call: NA
cdr3_nt: TGCAGTGCTAGTCCCCCAGGCCAAGAGTCCCAGTACTTC
cdr3_aa: CSASPPGQESQYF

j_call: TRBJ1-2
v_call: TRBV27
clone_size: NA
d_call: NA
cdr3_nt: TGTGCCAGCAGTTTATCTAGGAGACAGAACTATGGCTACACCTTC
cdr3_aa: CASSLSRRQNYGYTF

j_call: TRBJ2-1
v_call: TRBV29-1
clone_size: few
d_call: NA
cdr3_nt: TGCAGCGTTGCCAAATCCCTGGTGCCCTACAATGAGCAGTTCTTC
cdr3_aa: CSVAKSLVPYNEQFF

j_call: TRBJ2-5
v_call: TRBV6-5
clone_size: few
d_call: TRBD2
cdr3_nt: TGTGCCAGCAGTCCCAGCGGGATGCAGCAAGAGACCCAGTACTTC
cdr3_aa: CASSPSGMQQETQYF

j_call: TRBJ2-7
v_call: TRBV27
clone_size: few
d_call: NA
cdr3_nt: TGTGCCAGCAGTTCTTTCCAGGGGAGGTACGAGCAGTACTTC
cdr3_aa: CASSSFQGRYEQYF

j_call: TRBJ1-2
v_call: TRBV20-1
clone_size: NA
d_call: NA
cdr3_nt: TGCAGTGCTAGAGATCTTCAGGGGCCATACTATGGCTACACCTTC
cdr3_aa: CSARDLQGPYYGYTF

j_call: TRBJ2-1
v_call: TRBV5-5
clone_size: NA
d_call: TRBD2
cdr3_nt: TGTGCCAGCAGCCACCTAGCGGGAGTATACAATGAGCAGTTCTTC
cdr3_aa: CASSHLAGVYNEQFF

j_call: TRBJ2-5
v_call: TRBV20-1
clone_size: NA
d_call: TRBD2
cdr3_nt: TGCAGTGCTAGAGTTCTAGCGGGAGTAGAGACCCAGTACTTC
cdr3_aa: CSARVLAGVETQYF